Sequencing of this T cell receptor (beta chain) was carried out in a study of blood T cell repertoires in COVID-19. The wider study: PBMCs, B-cell-depleted T cells, or T cells provided the cDNA or gDNA that made up the material.

Patients from Seattle were sampled longitudinally, starting during active infection. With 4 bases removed from V and 1 base from J, the gap between germline ends came to 9 bases. The CDR3 is made up of 13 amino acids. Per the germline V gene, CDR1 is GTSNPN and CDR2 is SVGIG (reference sequence). This clone was seen a single time. In the authors' workflow: Reference gene primer amplification gave nucleated cell count estimates. TCRdb's table, derived via immunoSEQ multiplex PCR, lists solely in-frame clones and lacks some. V, J and clone size are those of that table, while D and trimming were read from the DNA. The data contain 150,000 to 200,000 clones, 80% to 85% of them singletons.

The source is a woman between 65 and 79 years old with COVID-19, enrolled during active disease. V is TRBV30 and J is TRBJ2-3, with no clear D. The sequencing input was peripheral blood. In nucleotides, the CDR3 is TGTGCCTGGACCCCGAGCGGCACAGATACGCAGTATTTT. Amino acids: CAWTPSGTDTQYF.